The 20 T cell receptor beta chains below all came from one sample that was sequenced in a study of blood T cell repertoires in COVID-19. Only in-frame clones appear in the TCRdb table, and some are missing; sequencing was by immunoSEQ multiplex PCR. Of approximately 450,000 clones listed, roughly 89% are singletons. The sequencing sample was made of peripheral blood. Receptor source: a woman younger than 45 with acute or convalescent COVID-19.

This clone was detected a few times. CDR3 DNA: TGTGCCACCAAGACAGGGGCTAATGAAAAACTGTTTTTT. The encoded protein is CATKTGANEKLFF. The rearrangement joins TRBV28 to TRBJ1-4, with 8 bases that match TRBD1. The CDR3 extends over 13 amino acids. CDR1 and CDR2 from the germline V gene are MDHEN and SYDVKM. J lost 3 bases, V lost 10 bases, and 4 bases had no gene match.

In this sample, this clone turned up once. The chain is built from TRBV7-6 and TRBJ2-1, with D hard to call. The CDR3 totals 11 residues. Germline loops: CDR1 SGHVS, CDR2 FNYEAQ. V was clipped by 5 bases and J by 6 bases, with 5 bases between them. The CDR3 sequence is CASSQANEQFF. CDR3 in DNA: TGTGCCAGCAGCCAAGCCAATGAGCAGTTCTTC.

This sequence joins TRBV7-2 and TRBJ2-3, with 7 positions matching TRBD2. The V gene end was trimmed by 1 base and the J gene end by 5 bases; junction bases not matched to a gene: 3. Germline V gives CDR1 SGHTA, CDR2 FQGNSA. The CDR3 has 14 amino acids. CDR3 in amino acids: CASSLEWTRDTQYF. Written as DNA, the CDR3 is TGTGCCAGCAGCTTAGAATGGACTAGAGATACGCAGTATTTT.

The genes are TRBV29-1 and TRBJ2-1; no clear D gene. The length of the CDR3 is 11 residues. The germline CDR1 and CDR2 sequences are SQVTM and ANQGSEA. The V end was cut by 7 bases, the J end by 8 bases, with 12 bases between. DNA of the CDR3: TGCAGCGCCGGAAGAGGCGATGAGCAGTTCTTC. Amino acid sequence: CSAGRGDEQFF.

The J gene is TRBJ2-7, the V gene TRBV7-8; perhaps TRBD2 as D (6 bases). The V end was cut by 5 bases, the J end by 6 bases, with 17 bases between. The CDR3 runs to 14 residues. Germline CDR1 is SGHVS and CDR2 is FQNEAQ. For the CDR3, the DNA is TGTGCCAGCAGCCCTCCGGGACTGAGTTTCGAGCAGTACTTC. Translated: CASSPPGLSFEQYF.

The rearrangement joins TRBV4-1 to TRBJ1-2; TRBD1 matches 9 bases. This CDR3 has 17 amino acids. Trimming took 5 bases from V and 4 from J; bases not matched to a gene: 14. Germline V gene sequence: CDR1 MGHRA, CDR2 YSYEKL. This CDR3 reads CASSNPARTGASYGYTF. CDR3 in DNA: TGCGCCAGCAGCAACCCTGCCCGGACAGGGGCCTCCTATGGCTACACCTTC.

The chain employs TRBV5-1 and TRBJ1-1, with a tentative D call TRBD1 (6 bases). The CDR3 extends over 16 amino acids. The V gene's germline CDR1 is SGHRS and CDR2 YFSETQ. Trimming left V 0 bases short and J 1 base short, with 13 bases between. As DNA, the CDR3 is TGCGCCAGCAGCTTGGTATCAGGGGAAGGGAACACTGAAGCTTTCTTT. The encoded protein is CASSLVSGEGNTEAFF.

CDR3 bases: TGTGCCAGCAGTGAGACAGGGAGGAATCAGCCCCAGCATTTT. It encodes CASSETGRNQPQHF. The chain is built from TRBV6-1 and TRBJ1-5; the match to TRBD1 covers 7 bases. The V gene's germline CDR1 is MNHNS and CDR2 SASEGT. The CDR3 is 14 amino acids. V was pared by 3 bases and J by 4 bases, with 3 bases of the junction left unmatched.

The chain is built from TRBV11-1 and TRBJ1-1, with a tentative D call TRBD1 (5 bases). The CDR3 has 15 residues. Trimming removed 1 base at V and 4 bases at J, with 13 bases between. Germline V gene sequence: CDR1 SGHAT, CDR2 FQDESV (reference sequence). The CDR3 here is CASSLDEGLGTEAFF. The CDR3 nucleotides read TGTGCCAGCAGCTTAGATGAGGGACTCGGCACTGAAGCTTTCTTT.

The rearrangement joins TRBV28 to TRBJ1-3; weak D call: TRBD1 (5 bases). The germline V gene encodes CDR1 MDHEN and CDR2 SYDVKM. The CDR3 sequence is 11 residues long. Trimming shortened V by 4 bases and J by 12 bases, and 10 bases separated the two germline ends. The chain's CDR3 is CASSSRQNIYF. The CDR3 DNA reads TGTGCCAGCAGTTCAAGACAGAACATATATTTT. Full variable domain (missing parts from reference TRBV28 and TRBJ1-3): DVKVTQSSRYLVKRTGEKVFLECVQDMDHENMFWYRQDPGLGLRLIYFSYDVKMKEKGDIPEGYSVSREKKERFSLILESASTNQTSMYLCASSSRQNIYFGEGSWLTVV.

The CDR3 DNA reads TGTGCCAGCAGCTTAAGAGGCGAAGAGACCCAGTACTTC. As protein: CASSLRGEETQYF. The chain recombines TRBV7-9 with TRBJ2-5, with D unclear. Trimming removed 2 bases from V and 3 bases from J, with 7 bases in between. Per the germline V gene, CDR1 is SEHNR and CDR2 is FQNEAQ (reference sequence). This CDR3 contains 13 residues.

The V gene is TRBV11-1, the J gene TRBJ2-6; D uncertain. The CDR3 has 16 residues. The V and J ends lost 5 bases and 0 bases respectively, with 11 bases between them. Looked up from germline, CDR1 is SGHAT and CDR2 is FQDESV (reference sequence). The CDR3 DNA sequence: TGTGCCAGCAGCCCACTCCCCCGCTCTGGGGCCAACGTCCTGACTTTC. It specifies CASSPLPRSGANVLTF. Based on the CDR3 plus reference TRBV11-1 and TRBJ2-6, the full variable domain is EAEVAQSPRYKITEKSQAVAFWCDPISGHATLYWYRQILGQGPELLVQFQDESVVDDSQLPKDRFSAERLKGVDSTLKIQPAELGDSAMYLCASSPLPRSGANVLTFGAGSRLTVL.

This clone showed up just once. In DNA, the CDR3 is TGCAGTGCTAGTAGTAGTACCGGGACAGGGGAAAACTATGGCTACACCTTC. It yields the protein CSASSSTGTGENYGYTF. This rearrangement joins TRBV20-1 to TRBJ1-2; 10 bases fit TRBD1. The CDR3 spans 17 residues. CDR1 is DFQATT and CDR2 is SNEGSKA in the germline V gene (reference sequence). The V gene end was trimmed by 3 bases and the J gene end by 2 bases; junction bases not matched to a gene: 12.

The chain carries TRBV27 and TRBJ2-1; 9 positions match TRBD1. The junction had 11 bases not matched to a gene; V was cut back by 4 bases and J by 7 bases. From germline, CDR1 is MNHEY and CDR2 SMNVEV (reference sequence). The CDR3 is made up of 16 amino acids. The CDR3 is CASSSAPTGGLNEQFF. The CDR3 bases are TGTGCCAGCAGTTCCGCCCCGACAGGGGGTTTAAATGAGCAGTTCTTC.

This rearrangement joins TRBV19 to TRBJ1-1, with 11 bases that match TRBD1. The V gene end was trimmed by 7 bases and the J gene end by 0 bases; junction bases not matched to a gene: 7. Germline CDR1 reads LNHDA; CDR2 reads SQIVND (reference sequence). This CDR3 region has 16 residues. The CDR3 sequence is CASIIRTGGLNTEAFF. CDR3 nucleotide sequence: TGTGCCAGTATCATAAGGACAGGGGGCTTGAACACTGAAGCTTTCTTT.

The V call is TRBV14, the J call TRBJ1-2, with a possible D match to TRBD1 (6 bases). V was clipped by 7 bases and J by 4 bases, with 13 bases between them. Germline V gene lookup returns CDR1 SGHDN and CDR2 FVKESK. CDR3 length: 13 amino acids. The CDR3 region is CASNRGGGYGYTF. The CDR3 nucleotides read TGTGCCAGCAACCGGGGAGGGGGCTATGGCTACACCTTC. The full variable domain, completed using reference TRBV14 and TRBJ1-2, is EAGVTQFPSHSVIEKGQTVTLRCDPISGHDNLYWYRRVMGKEIKFLLHFVKESKQDESGMPNNRFLAERTGGTYSTLKVQPAELEDSGVYFCASNRGGGYGYTFGSGTRLTVV.

The chain is built from TRBV4-2 and TRBJ2-5; 7 bases match TRBD1. From germline, CDR1 is LGHNA and CDR2 YNFKEQ. CDR3 length: 14 amino acids. With 4 bases clipped from V and 2 bases from J, the junction kept 4 bases outside the gene matches. This CDR3 reads CASSLLGQQETQYF. CDR3 DNA sequence: TGTGCCAGCAGCCTCCTGGGACAGCAAGAGACCCAGTACTTC.

The chain joins TRBV5-1 to TRBJ2-3, with 10 nucleotides matching TRBD2. V shed 4 bases and J 5 bases; nucleotides not matched to a gene: 4. CDR3 length: 14 amino acids. Germline loops: CDR1 SGHRS, CDR2 YFSETQ. As DNA, the CDR3 is TGCGCCAGCAGCGGCCTAGCGGGGGAAGATACGCAGTATTTT. The encoded protein is CASSGLAGEDTQYF. Full variable domain (remainder filled in from reference TRBV5-1 and TRBJ2-3): KAGVTQTPRYLIKTRGQQVTLSCSPISGHRSVSWYQQTPGQGLQFLFEYFSETQRNKGNFPGRFSGRQFSNSRSEMNVSTLELGDSALYLCASSGLAGEDTQYFGPGTRLTVL.

This clone was seen more than once but under ten times. This rearrangement joins TRBV30 to TRBJ1-2; D not resolved. V was shortened by 5 bases and J by 9 bases, with 13 bases between the two germline ends. The CDR3 runs 11 residues. The germline gives CDR1 GTSNPN, CDR2 SVGIG (reference sequence). The CDR3 sequence is CAWGGYGRYTF. The DNA for the CDR3 is TGTGCCTGGGGAGGGTATGGGCGCTACACCTTC.

This chain connects TRBV2 to TRBJ2-1, with D hard to call. Per germline, CDR1 SNHLY and CDR2 FYNNEI. The CDR3 runs to 10 residues. The V end was cut by 6 bases, the J end by 12 bases, with 9 bases between. As DNA, the CDR3 is TGTGCCAGCAGGTACTCCGGGCAGTTCTTC. Translating it yields CASRYSGQFF.